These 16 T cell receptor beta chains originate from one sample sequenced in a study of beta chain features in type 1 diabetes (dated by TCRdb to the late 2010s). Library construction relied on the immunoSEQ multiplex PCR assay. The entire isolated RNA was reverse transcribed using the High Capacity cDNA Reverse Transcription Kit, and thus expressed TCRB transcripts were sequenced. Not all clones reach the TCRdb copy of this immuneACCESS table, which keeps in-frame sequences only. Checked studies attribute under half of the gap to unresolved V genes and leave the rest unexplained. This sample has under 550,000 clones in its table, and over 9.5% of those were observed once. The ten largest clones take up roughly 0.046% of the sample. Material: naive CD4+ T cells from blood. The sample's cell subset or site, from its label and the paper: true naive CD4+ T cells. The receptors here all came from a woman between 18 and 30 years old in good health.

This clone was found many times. CDR3 DNA: TGTGCCAGCAGCTTAGGGGCAGGCGAGCAGTTCTTC. Its translation: CASSLGAGEQFF. The chain carries TRBV7-9 and TRBJ2-1; D is unresolved. Deletions cut 1 base from V and 10 bases from J, with 8 bases between. CDR1 is SEHNR, CDR2 FQNEAQ, per germline (reference sequence). This CDR3 is 12 amino acids long.

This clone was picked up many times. The CDR3 DNA reads as TGCGCCAGCAGTCCTCCAAGATACGAGCAGTACGTC. Translation gives CASSPPRYEQYV. V and J are TRBV23-1 and TRBJ2-7; no definite D call. TRBV23-1 is treated as an ORF (open reading frame) with a function not yet certain. There are 12 residues in the CDR3. V lost 4 bases, J lost 4 bases, and 8 bases lay in between.

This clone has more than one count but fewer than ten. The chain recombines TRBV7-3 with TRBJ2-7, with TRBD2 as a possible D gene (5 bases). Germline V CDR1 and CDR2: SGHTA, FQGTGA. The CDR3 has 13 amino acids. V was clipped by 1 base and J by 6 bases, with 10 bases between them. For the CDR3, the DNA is TGTGCCAGCAGCTTAAGCGAGGGCGGCGAGCAGTACTTC. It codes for CASSLSEGGEQYF.

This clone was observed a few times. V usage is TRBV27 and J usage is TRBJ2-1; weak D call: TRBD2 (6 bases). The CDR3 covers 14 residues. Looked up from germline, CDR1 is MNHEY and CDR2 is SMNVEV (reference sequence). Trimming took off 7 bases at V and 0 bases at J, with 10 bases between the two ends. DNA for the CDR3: TGTGCCAGCAAACTAGCTCGCTCCTACAATGAGCAGTTCTTC. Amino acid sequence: CASKLARSYNEQFF.

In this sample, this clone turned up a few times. The CDR3 bases are TGCGCCAGCAGCTTGGGTTTACGGCAACTGAGCCTAGCCAAAAACATTCAGTACTTC. It encodes CASSLGLRQLSLAKNIQYF. The chain has TRBV5-1 and TRBJ2-4; no reliable D call. Between the trimmed V and J ends, which lost 0 bases and 0 bases, there was a span of 19 bases. The CDR3 is 19 residues long. Per the germline V gene, CDR1 is SGHRS and CDR2 is YFSETQ.

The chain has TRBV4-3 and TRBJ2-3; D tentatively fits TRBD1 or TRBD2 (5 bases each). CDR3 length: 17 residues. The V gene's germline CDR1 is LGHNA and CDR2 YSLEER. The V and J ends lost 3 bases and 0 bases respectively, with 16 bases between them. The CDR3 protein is CASSQDPGTQSTDTQYF. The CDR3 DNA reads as TGCGCCAGCAGCCAGGACCCCGGGACGCAAAGCACAGATACGCAGTATTTT.

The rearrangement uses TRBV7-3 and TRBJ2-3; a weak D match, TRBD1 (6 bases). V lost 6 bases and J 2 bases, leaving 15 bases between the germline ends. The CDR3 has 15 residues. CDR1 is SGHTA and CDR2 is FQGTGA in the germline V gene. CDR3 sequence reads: CASSPGRTVTDTQYF. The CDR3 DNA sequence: TGTGCCAGCAGTCCCGGAAGGACAGTCACAGATACGCAGTATTTT. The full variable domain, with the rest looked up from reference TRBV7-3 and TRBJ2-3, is GAGVSQTPSNKVTEKGKYVELRCDPISGHTALYWYRQSLGQGPEFLIYFQGTGAADDSGLPNDRFFAVRPEGSVSTLKIQRTERGDSAVYLCASSPGRTVTDTQYFGPGTRLTVL.

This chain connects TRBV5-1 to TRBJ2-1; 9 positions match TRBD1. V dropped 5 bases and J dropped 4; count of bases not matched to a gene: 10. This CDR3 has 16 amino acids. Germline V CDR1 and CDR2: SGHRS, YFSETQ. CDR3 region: CASRPRTGGRYNEQFF. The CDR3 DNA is TGCGCCAGCAGACCGAGAACAGGGGGCCGGTACAATGAGCAGTTCTTC.

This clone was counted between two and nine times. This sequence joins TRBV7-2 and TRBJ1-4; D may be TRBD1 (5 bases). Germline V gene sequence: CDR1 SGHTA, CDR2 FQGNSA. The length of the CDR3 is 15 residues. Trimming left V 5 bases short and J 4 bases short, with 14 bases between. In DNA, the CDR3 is TGTGCCAGCAGCCCCCTGGGGGGATATAATGAAAAACTGTTTTTT. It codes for CASSPLGGYNEKLFF.

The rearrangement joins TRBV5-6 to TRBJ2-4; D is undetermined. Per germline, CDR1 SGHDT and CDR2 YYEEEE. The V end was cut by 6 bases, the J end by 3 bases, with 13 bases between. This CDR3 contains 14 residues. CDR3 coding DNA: TGTGCCAGCACACAGACTCACAACAAAAACATTCAGTACTTC. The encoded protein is CASTQTHNKNIQYF.

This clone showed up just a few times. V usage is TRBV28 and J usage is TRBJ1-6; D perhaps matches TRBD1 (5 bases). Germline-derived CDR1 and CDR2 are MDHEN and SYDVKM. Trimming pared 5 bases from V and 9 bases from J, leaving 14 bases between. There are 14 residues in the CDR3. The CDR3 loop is CASSQGRLGSPLHF. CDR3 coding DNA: TGTGCCAGCAGTCAGGGACGGCTTGGTTCACCCCTCCACTTT.

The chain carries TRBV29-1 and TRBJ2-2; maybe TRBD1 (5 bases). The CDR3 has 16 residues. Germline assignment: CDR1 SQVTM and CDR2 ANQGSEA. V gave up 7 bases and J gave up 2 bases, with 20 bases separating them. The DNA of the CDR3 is TGCAGCGGGTCAATTGGGGCAGGCCTTAACACCGGGGAGCTGTTTTTT. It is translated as CSGSIGAGLNTGELFF.

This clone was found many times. The CDR3 region is CASSQDRTGQYEQYV. The CDR3 nucleotides are TGCGCCAGCAGCCAAGATCGAACAGGACAATACGAGCAGTACGTC. V gene TRBV4-1 combines with J gene TRBJ2-7; D perhaps matches TRBD1 (5 bases). With 0 bases removed from V and 4 bases from J, the gap between germline ends came to 13 bases. The CDR3 is 15 amino acids. CDR1 MGHRA and CDR2 YSYEKL come from the germline V gene.

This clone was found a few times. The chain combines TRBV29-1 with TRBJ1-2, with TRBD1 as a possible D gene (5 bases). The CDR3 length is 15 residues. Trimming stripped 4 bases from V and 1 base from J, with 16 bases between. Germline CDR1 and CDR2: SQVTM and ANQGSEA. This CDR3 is CSVAGGGDFNYGYTF. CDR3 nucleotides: TGCAGCGTTGCAGGAGGAGGGGACTTTAACTATGGCTACACCTTC.

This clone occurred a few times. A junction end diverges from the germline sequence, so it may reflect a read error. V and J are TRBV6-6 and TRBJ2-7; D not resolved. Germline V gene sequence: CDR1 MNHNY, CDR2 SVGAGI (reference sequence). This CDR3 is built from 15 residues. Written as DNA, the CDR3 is TGTGCCAGCAGTTACTCCGACCCCCCCAAGGGTTCAGTCGACTTC. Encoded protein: CASSYSDPPKGSVDF.

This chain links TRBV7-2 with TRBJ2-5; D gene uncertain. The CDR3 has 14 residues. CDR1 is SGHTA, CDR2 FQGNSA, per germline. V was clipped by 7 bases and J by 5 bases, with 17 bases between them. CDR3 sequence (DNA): TGTGCCAGCAAAAAAGATCCGGCTGGCGAGACCCAGTACTTC. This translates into CASKKDPAGETQYF. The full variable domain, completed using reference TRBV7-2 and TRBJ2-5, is GAGVSQSPSNKVTEKGKDVELRCDPISGHTALYWYRQSLGQGLEFLIYFQGNSAPDKSGLPSDRFSAERTGGSVSTLTIQRTQQEDSAVYLCASKKDPAGETQYFGPGTRLLVL.